The sequence of this TCR beta chain was determined in a study of early T cells in non-severe SARS-CoV-2 infection. Turning to the study itself: Whole-blood bulk RNA, unsorted, was sequenced, and chains were unpaired.

MiXCR, run by TCRdb on the 5' RACE reads, gives a single entry per CDR3 protein. This table holds 40,000 to 45,000 distinct CDR3 sequences, roughly 6.1% found once. The CDR3 consists of 14 residues. Looked up from germline, CDR1 is SGHDN and CDR2 is FVKESK. The ends were cut back, 5 bases at V and 8 bases at J, with 15 bases in the middle. This specimen was whole blood, taken at baseline. This rearrangement joins TRBV14 to TRBJ2-2; D remains unclear. The sequence derives from an adult who was a healthcare worker with PCR-confirmed SARS-CoV-2 infection or an uninfected control (not recorded which). In DNA form, the CDR3 reads TGTGCCAGCAGCGACTCCCCCGCGAGAGGGGAGCTGTTTTTT. The encoded protein is CASSDSPARGELFF.